This note documents a single TCR beta chain sequence. The sample comes from a study of control samples from healthy donors and cancer patients. Sequencing was performed with immunoSEQ multiplex PCR; in TCRdb, only in-frame clones are kept and a portion is missing. There are 150,000 to 180,000 clones in the sample; just under 95% occur only once, and approximately 6% lies in the top ten. Trimming took off 3 bases at V and 1 base at J, with 9 bases between the two ends. There are 13 residues in the CDR3. Germline assignment: CDR1 GTSNPN and CDR2 SVGIG (reference sequence). The chain uses TRBV30 and TRBJ1-1, with D hard to call. This clonotype was sampled from a man aged 35-49 years in good health. The sequencing sample was made of blood. The CDR3 DNA reads as TGTGCCTGGAGCGTTACTGAGAACACTGAAGCTTTCTTT. Amino acids: CAWSVTENTEAFF.